This T cell receptor beta chain derives from a study of shared clonotypes between healthy human individuals. The study, taken as a whole, reports: Roughly 5% of naive CD4 clonotypes were shared across four donors. Rarefaction curves obtained for sorted subsets showed sequencing incomplete despite large depth.

Comment on this clone: The antigen is unknown.

This CDR3 is built from 15 residues. Germline V gives CDR1 SEHNR, CDR2 FQNEAQ (reference sequence). Trimming took 3 bases from V and 5 from J, leaving 16 bases between them. Only in-frame clones appear in the TCRdb table, and some are missing; sequencing was by immunoSEQ multiplex PCR. Counted here are some 320,000 clones, around 87% occurring once; the ten biggest clones make up about 17%. J is TRBJ1-2 and V is TRBV7-9, with D maybe TRBD1 (6 bases). Sequencing was performed on memory CD8+ T cells sorted from blood. Subset reported: CD45RO+ cells pooled with CCR7-negative TemRA cells. This receptor was taken from a man younger than 35 in good health. CDR3 DNA sequence: TGTGCCAGCAGCTTGGCCGCGGGGGCTGGATATGGCTACACCTTC. Translation gives CASSLAAGAGYGYTF.